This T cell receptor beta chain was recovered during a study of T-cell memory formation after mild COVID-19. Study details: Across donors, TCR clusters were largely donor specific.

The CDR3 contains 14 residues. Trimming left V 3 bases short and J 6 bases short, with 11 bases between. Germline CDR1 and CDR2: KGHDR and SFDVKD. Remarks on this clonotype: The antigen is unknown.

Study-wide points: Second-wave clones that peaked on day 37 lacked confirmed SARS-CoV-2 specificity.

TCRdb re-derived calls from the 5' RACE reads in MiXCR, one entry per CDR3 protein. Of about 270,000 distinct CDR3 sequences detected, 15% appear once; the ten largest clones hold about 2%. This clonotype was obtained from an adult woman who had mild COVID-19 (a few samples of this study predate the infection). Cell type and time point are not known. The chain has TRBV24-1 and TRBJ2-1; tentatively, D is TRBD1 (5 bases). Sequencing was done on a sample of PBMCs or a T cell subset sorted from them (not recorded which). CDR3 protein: CATSDNRFLNEQFF. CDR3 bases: TGTGCCACCAGTGATAACAGGTTCCTCAATGAGCAGTTCTTC.